This T cell receptor (beta chain) derives from a study of early stage breast cancer tumors. For the study at large: ER+/PR+/HER2- status applied to twelve of 16 invasive breast tumors. Samples were sequenced at about 10-fold average coverage. Study-level findings and limits: Enriched TCRB sequences shared across patients were mostly commonly generated sequences.

A word on this clone: Its specificity is unknown.

The protocol was immunoSEQ multiplex PCR, while the TCRdb copy is restricted to in-frame clones and leaves out a portion. The sample lists 50,000 to 65,000 clones; over 60% were seen once. The CDR3 has 14 residues. In germline, CDR1 is MNHEY, CDR2 SVGAGI. V was pared by 4 bases and J by 4 bases, with 10 bases between. The origin of this receptor is a person younger than 45 with breast cancer. The chain has TRBV6-5 and TRBJ2-2; possibly TRBD1 or TRBD2 for D (5 bases each). The sample consisted of blood. The CDR3 coding sequence is TGTGCCAGCAGTTTATCAGGGACCACCGGGGAGCTGTTTTTT. Translating it yields CASSLSGTTGELFF.